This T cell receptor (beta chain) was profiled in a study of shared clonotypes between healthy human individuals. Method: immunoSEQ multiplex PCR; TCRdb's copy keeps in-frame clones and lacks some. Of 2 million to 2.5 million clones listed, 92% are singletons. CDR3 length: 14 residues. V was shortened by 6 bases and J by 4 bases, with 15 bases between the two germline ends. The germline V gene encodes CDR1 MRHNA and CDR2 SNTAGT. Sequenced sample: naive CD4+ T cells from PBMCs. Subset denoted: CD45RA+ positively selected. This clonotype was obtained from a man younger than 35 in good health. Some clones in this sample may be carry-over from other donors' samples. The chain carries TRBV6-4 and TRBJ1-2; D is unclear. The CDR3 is CASSPSWESYGYTF. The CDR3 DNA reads TGTGCCAGCAGCCCATCTTGGGAATCCTATGGCTACACCTTC.